Reported below is one TCR beta chain. These data belong to a study of T cell changes during pregnancy in multiple sclerosis. Germline V gives CDR1 SEHNR, CDR2 FQNEAQ (reference sequence). Trimming cost V 4 bases and J 7 bases; bases outside gene matches: 10. The CDR3 has 16 residues. The method was immunoSEQ multiplex PCR; TCRdb's version includes in-frame clones alone and lacks a portion of them. The sample has over 45,000 clones; about 91% are singletons. The receptor was derived from a female donor with multiple sclerosis, enrolled in a pregnancy study. This specimen was CD4+ T cells from peripheral blood mononuclear cells, taken in the second trimester of pregnancy. V usage is TRBV7-9 and J usage is TRBJ1-6; 7 nucleotides match TRBD1. This chain's CDR3 is CASSSQGTVENSPLHF. The CDR3 nucleotides are TGTGCCAGCAGCTCCCAGGGGACAGTGGAGAATTCACCCCTCCACTTT.